The following is a T cell receptor (beta chain) sequence with its context. Antigen unknown. The method was immunoSEQ multiplex PCR; TCRdb's version includes in-frame clones alone and lacks a portion of them. This table has about 680,000 clones, roughly nine tenths appearing once. Positive CCR7 selection of CD45RO-negative cells yielded the naive CD8 cells, and terminally differentiated effector memory CD45RA+ cells were excluded. In germline, CDR1 is SEHNR, CDR2 FQNEAQ (reference sequence). V was shortened by 1 base and J by 7 bases, with 7 bases between the two germline ends. This CDR3 contains 12 residues. The data are from a study of shared clonotypes between healthy human individuals. Regarding the study as a whole: Rarefaction showed sorted-subset sequencing was incomplete despite large depth. The study found lower generation probabilities in non-shared clonotypes than in those shared by all four donors.

What was sequenced was naive CD8+ T cells sorted from blood. The receptor's source is a man aged 30-40 years in good health. The chain carries TRBV7-9 and TRBJ1-1; D is unresolved. The CDR3 is CASSLVRVEAFF. The CDR3 DNA follows: TGTGCCAGCAGCTTAGTCCGGGTTGAAGCTTTCTTT.